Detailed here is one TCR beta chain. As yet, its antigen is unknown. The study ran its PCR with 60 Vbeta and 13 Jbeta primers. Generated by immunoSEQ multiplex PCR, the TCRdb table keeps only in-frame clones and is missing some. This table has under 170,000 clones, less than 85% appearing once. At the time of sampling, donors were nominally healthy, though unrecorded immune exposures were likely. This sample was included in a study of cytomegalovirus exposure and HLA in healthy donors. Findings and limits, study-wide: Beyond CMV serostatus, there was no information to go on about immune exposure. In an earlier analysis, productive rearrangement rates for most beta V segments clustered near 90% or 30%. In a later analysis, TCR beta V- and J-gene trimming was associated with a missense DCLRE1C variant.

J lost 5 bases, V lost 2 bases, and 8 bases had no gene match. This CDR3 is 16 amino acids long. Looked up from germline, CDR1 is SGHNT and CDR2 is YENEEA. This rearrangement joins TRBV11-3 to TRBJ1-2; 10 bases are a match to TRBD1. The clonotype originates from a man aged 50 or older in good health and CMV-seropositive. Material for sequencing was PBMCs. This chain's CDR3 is CASSLPTGGVRYGYTF. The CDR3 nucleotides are TGTGCCAGCAGCTTACCGACAGGGGGCGTTCGGTATGGCTACACCTTC.